This T cell receptor beta chain was found in a study of regulatory T cells in long-lasting Graves disease. Arm-PCR of CDR3 regions and iRepertoire HTBI primers were used to build TCR beta libraries. TCRdb reprocessed the multiplex PCR reads with MiXCR, giving one entry per CDR3 protein. The sample records roughly 440,000 distinct CDR3 sequences, about 16% being singletons. This clonotype has at least ten counts. Antigen: not known. Study conclusions and caveats: TRBV28, TRBJ1-2 and TRBJ2-5 were favored in persistent disease.

Germline CDR1 is SGHAT and CDR2 is FQNNGV. The CDR3 sequence is 14 residues long. The V end lost 3 bases, the J end lost 2 bases, and 11 bases lay between the germline ends. Described time point: newly diagnosed GD, antithyroid drugs for less than 3 months. PBMC RNA served as the TCR library source. The same sample was also used in a study of T cells in Graves' hyperthyroidism and ophthalmopathy.

Sequences were derived from peripheral blood mononuclear cells (PBMCs), sampled at new diagnosis, from a patient treated with antithyroid drugs. The J gene is TRBJ2-7, the V gene TRBV11-2; a weak D match, TRBD1 (6 bases). The receptor was isolated from a woman between 18 and 30 years old with Graves disease. CDR3 sequence: CASSFPGHTYEQYF. In DNA form, the CDR3 reads TGTGCCAGCAGCTTCCCGGGACACACCTACGAGCAGTACTTC.